A selection of T cell receptor beta chains follows, all from one sample in a study of beta chain features in type 1 diabetes. Sequencing was performed with immunoSEQ multiplex PCR; in TCRdb, only in-frame clones are kept and a portion is missing. Found here are around 70,000 clones, nearly 50% of them singletons; the top ten hold about 0.74%. The specimen was central memory CD4+ T cells from blood. The source is a man aged 25 to 40 with type 1 diabetes. Each CDR3 is given with its conserved first and last residue. D genes are given only for firm matches. Clone size is shown for a subset of rows, as once, few, many or a class of expanded clone.

>few|TRBD1|TRBJ2-1|TRBV10-3
CAINDRGSYNEQFF
TGTGCCATTAATGACAGGGGGTCCTACAATGAGCAGTTCTTC
>-|-|TRBJ1-5|TRBV19
CATSEGRGQPQHF
TGTGCCACCAGCGAAGGTCGAGGACAGCCCCAGCATTTT
>many|TRBD1|TRBJ2-1|TRBV7-9
CASSLAGTGAYEQFF
TGTGCCAGCAGCTTAGCGGGGACAGGGGCGTATGAGCAGTTCTTC
>-|-|TRBJ1-2|TRBV6-5
CASSYFGQNGYTF
TGTGCCAGCAGTTACTTCGGACAGAATGGCTACACCTTC
>-|TRBD1|TRBJ1-2|TRBV5-6
CASSIPGGWGYTF
TGTGCCAGCAGCATCCCAGGGGGCTGGGGCTACACCTTC
>few|-|TRBJ1-2|TRBV6-5
CASSYLDIANYGYTF
TGTGCCAGCAGTTACTTGGACATAGCTAACTATGGCTACACCTTC
>few|-|TRBJ2-2|TRBV7-9
CASSLFVSTGELFF
TGTGCCAGCAGCTTATTCGTCAGCACCGGGGAGCTGTTTTTT
>-|TRBD1|TRBJ2-2|TRBV5-1
CASSFSPGQGEAGELFF
TGCGCCAGCAGCTTTTCTCCCGGACAGGGGGAGGCCGGGGAGCTGTTTTTT
>-|-|TRBJ2-2|TRBV7-7
CASSLAGGAGELFF
TGTGCCAGCAGCTTAGCGGGAGGCGCCGGGGAGCTGTTTTTT
>-|TRBD1|TRBJ2-7|TRBV19
CASSPTGTGAPSSYEQYF
TGTGCCAGTAGCCCCACCGGGACAGGGGCTCCGAGCTCCTACGAGCAGTACTTC
>-|-|TRBJ2-3|TRBV7-2
CASSFTETDTQYF
TGTGCCAGCAGCTTCACAGAGACAGATACGCAGTATTTT